The clone carrying this T cell receptor (beta chain) was detected many times. Its cognate antigen is unknown. The data were obtained in a study of neurological immune-mediated disorders. Broader study findings: Across subjects, no CDR3 amino acid sequence appeared in expanded clones of more than one subject, a finding that suggested private repertoires in all groups. Multiple sclerosis, the disease with the least TCR clonal expansion, fell below healthy controls, whereas HTLV-1-associated myelopathy showed the most.

Trimming left V 0 bases short and J 8 bases short, with 12 bases between. The CDR3 has 14 amino acids. Germline values: CDR1 SGDLS, CDR2 YYNGEE. Time point denoted: longitudinal time-point 1 (baseline). It was by 5'RACE with 10-nucleotide random UMIs that the cDNA was made. From 15-18 subjects, over 180 million TCR-beta sequences were obtained in each sequencing run. Each CDR3 protein is one row after TCRdb ran MiXCR on the 5' RACE reads. This sample has tens of thousands of distinct CDR3 sequences, with approximately 10% found just once. The clonotype comes from a man aged 25 to 45 in good health. Sequencing used PBMCs. V is TRBV9 and J is TRBJ2-1; D is ambiguous. CDR3 nucleotides: TGTGCCAGCAGCGTAGAGACTCTTGCTGATGAGCAGTTCTTC. Translating gives CASSVETLADEQFF.